Below, 20 T cell receptor beta chains from the same sample are listed, as sequenced in a study of human thymus T cells. It was from resections taken during corrective heart surgery that the thymus tissue came. Data came from immunoSEQ multiplex PCR; TCRdb stores just in-frame clones and leaves some out. The profile shows tens of thousands of clones, 85% to 95% of them singletons. The sample comprised thymus tissue. These receptors were obtained from a girl in the first two years of life with a congenital heart defect but otherwise immunologically healthy.

V and J are TRBV27 and TRBJ1-2, with 9 bases aligning to TRBD1. Germline V gene sequence: CDR1 MNHEY, CDR2 SMNVEV (reference sequence). The CDR3 spans 14 residues. V gave up 5 bases and J gave up 6 bases; unmatched junction bases: 7. CDR3 coding DNA: TGTGCCAGCAGTCAATCCGGGACAGGGAATGGCTACACCTTC. This encodes CASSQSGTGNGYTF.

V gene TRBV5-6 combines with J gene TRBJ1-4; 9 bases line up with TRBD1. With V trimmed by 7 bases and J by 8 bases, 9 bases remained unmatched. Germline V gene sequence: CDR1 SGHDT, CDR2 YYEEEE. The CDR3 has 14 amino acids. CDR3 bases: TGTGCCAGCGGGACGGGACAGGGATACGAAAAACTGTTTTTT. Its protein is CASGTGQGYEKLFF.

This chain uses TRBV12-5 with TRBJ2-2; D uncertain. V lost 7 bases, J lost 3 bases, and 9 bases lay in between. The CDR3 spans 13 residues. CDR1 is LGHNT and CDR2 is FRNRAP in the germline V gene. CDR3 DNA sequence: TGTGCTAGTGCCGACCCGGACACCGGGGAGCTGTTTTTT. Amino acids: CASADPDTGELFF. The whole variable domain, remainder taken from reference TRBV12-5 and TRBJ2-2, is DARVTQTPRHKVTEMGQEVTMRCQPILGHNTVFWYRQTMMQGLELLAYFRNRAPLDDSGMPKDRFSAEMPDATLATLKIQPSEPRDSAVYFCASADPDTGELFFGEGSRLTVL.

The J gene is TRBJ2-3, the V gene TRBV5-1; tentative D call: TRBD2 (6 bases). Trimming removed 0 bases at V and 0 bases at J, with 11 bases between. CDR1 and CDR2 from the germline V gene are SGHRS and YFSETQ. The CDR3 length is 16 residues. CDR3 region: CASSLGRGYSTDTQYF. CDR3 DNA: TGCGCCAGCAGCTTGGGACGGGGGTATAGCACAGATACGCAGTATTTT.

The rearrangement links TRBV15 to TRBJ2-1; the match to TRBD2 covers 9 bases. The CDR3 is made up of 18 amino acids. The V gene's germline CDR1 is LNHNV and CDR2 YYDKDF (reference sequence). V shed 6 bases, J shed 3 bases, and the junction held 15 bases outside the gene matches. CDR3: CATRRQGGSGRHYNEQFF. The CDR3 region has the DNA TGTGCCACCAGACGACAGGGTGGGAGCGGGAGGCACTACAATGAGCAGTTCTTC.

The J gene is TRBJ2-3, the V gene TRBV28; 9 bases match TRBD2. Per germline, CDR1 MDHEN and CDR2 SYDVKM. V shed 3 bases, J shed 4 bases, and the junction held 8 bases outside the gene matches. This CDR3 spans 16 amino acids. The CDR3 nucleotides read TGTGCCAGCAGTTTGTCGGCGGGAGGGCCAGCAGATACGCAGTATTTT. It specifies CASSLSAGGPADTQYF.

The J gene is TRBJ2-2, the V gene TRBV10-3, with D perhaps TRBD2 (5 bases). In germline, CDR1 is ENHRY, CDR2 SYGVKD. CDR3 length: 11 amino acids. The CDR3 region is CAHSGTGELFF. The CDR3 region has the DNA TGTGCTCACTCGGGGACCGGGGAGCTGTTTTTT.

The sample holds a few counts of this clone. This rearrangement joins TRBV1 to TRBJ2-3; no DNA check was done on the table's D call, TRBD2. TRBV1 is assigned pseudogene status. This CDR3 spans 21 amino acids. The CDR3 DNA follows: TGCACCAGCAGACGTCATGGGTGGACTAGCGGGAGGAGGGTGGGCACAGATACGCAGTATTTT. Translating gives CTSRRHGWTSGRRVGTDTQYF.

The J gene is TRBJ1-1, the V gene TRBV9, with D unclear. The length of the CDR3 is 15 residues. The V end was cut by 0 bases, the J end by 11 bases, with 20 bases between. Per the germline V gene, CDR1 is SGDLS and CDR2 is YYNGEE. CDR3 sequence: CASSVDGLQGLTAFF. DNA for the CDR3: TGTGCCAGCAGCGTAGACGGGTTACAAGGGTTGACGGCTTTCTTT. The complete variable domain, with remaining parts taken from reference TRBV9 and TRBJ1-1, reads DSGVTQTPKHLITATGQRVTLRCSPRSGDLSVYWYQQSLDQGLQFLIQYYNGEERAKGNILERFSAQQFPDLHSELNLSSLELGDSALYFCASSVDGLQGLTAFFGQGTRLTVV.

This chain connects TRBV11-2 to TRBJ1-2; no definite D call. There are 13 residues in the CDR3. Trimming cost V 1 base and J 7 bases, with 10 bases left between them. CDR1 is SGHAT and CDR2 is FQNNGV in the germline V gene. The DNA of the CDR3 is TGTGCCAGCAGCTTAGCGGCCCCTGGTGGCTACACCTTC. Its translation is CASSLAAPGGYTF. The full variable domain, completed using reference TRBV11-2 and TRBJ1-2, is EAGVAQSPRYKIIEKRQSVAFWCNPISGHATLYWYQQILGQGPKLLIQFQNNGVVDDSQLPKDRFSAERLKGVDSTLKIQPAKLEDSAVYLCASSLAAPGGYTFGSGTRLTVV.

The V call is TRBV5-1, the J call TRBJ2-1, with TRBD2 matching over 8 bases. J lost 4 bases, V lost 0 bases, and 21 bases had no gene match. The CDR3 length is 21 residues. CDR1 and CDR2 from the germline V gene are SGHRS and YFSETQ. For the CDR3, the DNA is TGCGCCAGCAGCTTGGCCAATGGAGGGACTAGAGGGGAGAGGGATTACAATGAGCAGTTCTTC. Its protein is CASSLANGGTRGERDYNEQFF.

The rearrangement uses TRBV2 and TRBJ2-7, with D tentatively TRBD1 or TRBD2 (6 bases each). The CDR3 covers 15 residues. Germline CDR1 is SNHLY and CDR2 is FYNNEI. The ends were cut back, 7 bases at V and 3 bases at J, with 19 bases in the middle. The CDR3 is CASTPGSGACYEQYF. For the CDR3, the DNA is TGTGCCAGCACTCCCGGATCGGGGGCCTGCTACGAGCAGTACTTC.

The chain combines TRBV28 with TRBJ2-7; D remains unclear. The CDR3 length is 15 residues. Germline lookup yields CDR1 MDHEN and CDR2 SYDVKM. Trimming shortened V by 5 bases and J by 3 bases, and 17 bases separated the two germline ends. CDR3 residues: CASSPLSDPYYEQYF. In nucleotides, the CDR3 is TGTGCCAGCAGTCCACTTTCGGACCCCTACTACGAGCAGTACTTC.

V gene TRBV12-5 combines with J gene TRBJ1-1; a weak D match, TRBD1 (6 bases). Trimming pared 5 bases from V and 2 bases from J, leaving 15 bases between. Per the germline V gene, CDR1 is LGHNT and CDR2 is FRNRAP. The length of the CDR3 is 15 residues. The DNA of the CDR3 is TGTGCTAGTGGTCCACTACAGGGATTTAACACTGAAGCTTTCTTT. Its protein is CASGPLQGFNTEAFF.

This chain joins TRBV10-3 and TRBJ1-2, with D possibly TRBD1 on 6 matching bases. V lost 10 bases, J lost 4 bases, and 13 bases lay in between. Germline lookup yields CDR1 ENHRY and CDR2 SYGVKD. This CDR3 contains 12 residues. The CDR3 nucleotides read TGTGCCAACCGCAGGGGAGGCTATGGCTACACCTTC. This translates into CANRRGGYGYTF.

The rearrangement joins TRBV7-2 to TRBJ2-7; 15 positions agree with TRBD2. The V segment lost 5 bases and the J segment 1 base; nucleotides outside the gene matches: 9. The CDR3 is 18 amino acids. CDR1 SGHTA and CDR2 FQGNSA come from the germline V gene. CDR3 DNA sequence: TGTGCCAGCAGCCCCGAGGGACTAGCGGGAGGCCCTTCCTACGAGCAGTACTTC. It is translated as CASSPEGLAGGPSYEQYF.

For the CDR3, the DNA is TGTGCCAGCAGCTTACAGGGTTGGTCGGGGACTGAAGCTTTCTTT. This codes for CASSLQGWSGTEAFF. The chain couples TRBV7-9 to TRBJ1-1, with D possibly TRBD1 on 5 matching bases. CDR3 length: 15 amino acids. CDR1 SEHNR and CDR2 FQNEAQ come from the germline V gene (reference sequence). V was clipped by 2 bases and J by 5 bases, with 15 bases between them.

CDR3 sequence reads: CASSLGDRDGGYTF. The CDR3 DNA sequence: TGTGCCAGCAGCTTAGGGGACAGGGATGGTGGCTACACCTTC. V and J are TRBV11-2 and TRBJ1-2; 9 bases align to TRBD1. V was pared by 1 base and J by 7 bases, with 4 bases of the junction left unmatched. Germline V gene sequence: CDR1 SGHAT, CDR2 FQNNGV. The CDR3 totals 14 residues. Filled out from reference TRBV11-2 and TRBJ1-2, the complete variable domain reads EAGVAQSPRYKIIEKRQSVAFWCNPISGHATLYWYQQILGQGPKLLIQFQNNGVVDDSQLPKDRFSAERLKGVDSTLKIQPAKLEDSAVYLCASSLGDRDGGYTFGSGTRLTVV.

This chain joins TRBV29-1 and TRBJ2-2; the D gene is possibly TRBD2 (6 bases). There are 13 residues in the CDR3. Germline V gene sequence: CDR1 SQVTM, CDR2 ANQGSEA. Trimming shortened V by 1 base and J by 4 bases, and 7 bases separated the two germline ends. As DNA, the CDR3 is TGCAGCGTTGAAGGCGGGGCCACCGGGGAGCTGTTTTTT. The encoded protein is CSVEGGATGELFF.

J is TRBJ1-2 and V is TRBV21-1; TRBD1 reflects the table's D call only, with no check against the DNA. TRBV21-1 is termed a pseudogene. There are 16 residues in the CDR3. For the CDR3, the DNA is TGTGCCAGCAGCAATAAGATAACCGTTGGGGCCTATGACTACACCTTC. Residues: CASSNKITVGAYDYTF.